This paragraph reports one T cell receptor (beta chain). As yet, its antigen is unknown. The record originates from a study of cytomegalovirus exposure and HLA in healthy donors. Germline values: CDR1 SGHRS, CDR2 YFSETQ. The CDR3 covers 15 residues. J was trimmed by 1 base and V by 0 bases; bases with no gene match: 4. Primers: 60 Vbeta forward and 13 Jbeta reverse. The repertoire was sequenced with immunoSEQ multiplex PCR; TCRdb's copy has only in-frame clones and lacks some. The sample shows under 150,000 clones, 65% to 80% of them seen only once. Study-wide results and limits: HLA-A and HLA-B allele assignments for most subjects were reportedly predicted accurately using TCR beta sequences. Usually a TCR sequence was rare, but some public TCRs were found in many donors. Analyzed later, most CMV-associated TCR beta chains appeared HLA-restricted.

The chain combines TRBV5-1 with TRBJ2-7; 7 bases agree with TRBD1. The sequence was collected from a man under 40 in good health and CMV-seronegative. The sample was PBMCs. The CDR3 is CASSLAPTGSYEQYF. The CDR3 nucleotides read TGCGCCAGCAGCTTGGCCCCGACAGGGTCCTACGAGCAGTACTTC.